This TCR beta chain originates from a study of blood T cells in healthy people across ages. Whole-study findings and limits: Long-lived donors exceeded aged donors in naive CD4+ cells and diversity.

As concerns this clonotype: Its matching antigen is unknown.

Sample-barcoded 5' priming and a J-beta primer mix drove a second PCR of about 7 to 12 cycles. TCRdb independently ran MiXCR on the 5' RACE reads; one entry per CDR3 protein. The sample has approximately 800,000 distinct CDR3 sequences; 35% to 60% are singletons. The V gene's germline CDR1 is SGHTA and CDR2 FQGNSA. The CDR3 has 15 amino acids. V shed 5 bases, J shed 8 bases, and the junction held 13 bases outside the gene matches. The chain uses TRBV7-2 and TRBJ1-2; 8 bases agree with TRBD1. The sequenced material came from blood. The source of this sequence is a man at least 80 years old in good health. The DNA of the CDR3 is TGTGCCAGCAGCCGAAACGGACAGGGAGACCGGGGCTACACCTTC. Translated, it gives CASSRNGQGDRGYTF.